This is a list of T cell receptor beta chains from one sample in a study of CD8 T cells in ankylosing spondylitis. TCRdb independently ran MiXCR on the 5' RACE reads; one entry per CDR3 protein. Among around 210,000 distinct CDR3 sequences listed, approximately 7.6% were seen once. Sequences were obtained from blood, either unsorted or a sorted T cell fraction (not recorded which). All receptors come from a female donor with ankylosing spondylitis or in good health (not recorded which). Both conserved end residues are trimmed from each CDR3. Fields, in order: V gene, J gene, CDR3 protein.

v_call: TRBV20-1; j_call: TRBJ2-3; cdr3_aa: SARIRDTQY
v_call: TRBV6-5; j_call: TRBJ2-2; cdr3_aa: ASSYLYGELF
v_call: TRBV7-9; j_call: TRBJ2-4; cdr3_aa: ASSPAEGNIQY
v_call: TRBV6-2/TRBV6-3; j_call: TRBJ1-1; cdr3_aa: ASSYPPRRANTEAF
v_call: TRBV7-2; j_call: TRBJ2-1; cdr3_aa: ASSLIAGGPYNEQF
v_call: TRBV27; j_call: TRBJ2-2; cdr3_aa: ASSLGVGGGELF
v_call: TRBV9; j_call: TRBJ2-1; cdr3_aa: ASSVDGVPYNEQF
v_call: TRBV2; j_call: TRBJ1-2; cdr3_aa: ASSTDGSYGYT
v_call: TRBV7-2; j_call: TRBJ2-1; cdr3_aa: ASSLLAGTRGINEQF
v_call: TRBV4-1; j_call: TRBJ2-7; cdr3_aa: ASKRDMSSGKDFEQY
v_call: TRBV24-1; j_call: TRBJ1-1; cdr3_aa: ATSAGPEAF
v_call: TRBV12-3/TRBV12-4; j_call: TRBJ2-4; cdr3_aa: ASSHGLGGNIQY
v_call: TRBV10-3; j_call: TRBJ2-5; cdr3_aa: AIRGTSGRQETQY
v_call: TRBV7-2; j_call: TRBJ2-5; cdr3_aa: ASSSIQETQY
v_call: TRBV10-3; j_call: TRBJ2-2; cdr3_aa: AISKGSGELF
v_call: TRBV6-1; j_call: TRBJ1-2; cdr3_aa: ASSGTGVDGYT
v_call: TRBV4-2; j_call: TRBJ2-1; cdr3_aa: ASSQELMGGLNEQF
v_call: TRBV5-1; j_call: TRBJ2-1; cdr3_aa: ASKTPGNEQF
v_call: TRBV20-1; j_call: TRBJ2-1; cdr3_aa: SARKISGMNNEQF
v_call: TRBV7-2; j_call: TRBJ1-1; cdr3_aa: AGSLRGRLLVNTEAF
v_call: TRBV7-3; j_call: TRBJ2-3; cdr3_aa: ASSFSGSGTDTQY
v_call: TRBV6-5; j_call: TRBJ1-2; cdr3_aa: ASSYLDSTRGYT
v_call: TRBV7-8; j_call: TRBJ2-5; cdr3_aa: ASSFKQGWEGQETQY
v_call: TRBV20-1; j_call: TRBJ1-1; cdr3_aa: SARDPGGPPEAF
v_call: TRBV29-1; j_call: TRBJ1-2; cdr3_aa: SVEDWGST
v_call: TRBV7-9; j_call: TRBJ2-7; cdr3_aa: ASSYTDSSYEQY
v_call: TRBV7-2; j_call: TRBJ2-1; cdr3_aa: ASSPTSGVDNEQF
v_call: TRBV29-1; j_call: TRBJ2-7; cdr3_aa: SVEAGGYEQY
v_call: TRBV12-3/TRBV12-4; j_call: TRBJ1-1; cdr3_aa: ASTLGQNTEAF
v_call: TRBV9; j_call: TRBJ2-7; cdr3_aa: ASSTRLAGGLNEQY
v_call: TRBV7-8; j_call: TRBJ2-3; cdr3_aa: ASSSPIGRRTDTQY
v_call: TRBV20-1; j_call: TRBJ1-2; cdr3_aa: SASRARYGYT
v_call: TRBV5-1; j_call: TRBJ2-1; cdr3_aa: ASSRAGAKNEQF
v_call: TRBV28; j_call: TRBJ1-1; cdr3_aa: ASSLMRRPNTEAF
v_call: TRBV5-5; j_call: TRBJ2-1; cdr3_aa: ASSLRREVEQF
v_call: TRBV6-6; j_call: TRBJ2-7; cdr3_aa: ASSPGWSYEQY
v_call: TRBV27; j_call: TRBJ2-1; cdr3_aa: ASSSPLAGVLSNEQF
v_call: TRBV6-1; j_call: TRBJ2-3; cdr3_aa: ASSHRGPTDTQY
v_call: TRBV20-1; j_call: TRBJ2-2; cdr3_aa: SARGQGYTGELF
v_call: TRBV20-1; j_call: TRBJ2-1; cdr3_aa: SALGLAGGLGEQF
v_call: TRBV5-4; j_call: TRBJ2-1; cdr3_aa: ASSLSRGSRRNEQF
v_call: TRBV18; j_call: TRBJ2-7; cdr3_aa: ASSPTTGPYEQY
v_call: TRBV29-1; j_call: TRBJ2-1; cdr3_aa: SVVGGRPKDEQF
v_call: TRBV5-1; j_call: TRBJ2-7; cdr3_aa: ASSVTGESSYEQY
v_call: TRBV18; j_call: TRBJ2-2; cdr3_aa: ASSPPLLGTGELF
v_call: TRBV27; j_call: TRBJ1-5; cdr3_aa: ASSYEISNQSQH
v_call: TRBV10-3; j_call: TRBJ1-2; cdr3_aa: ASGGKEGYT
v_call: TRBV2; j_call: TRBJ2-3; cdr3_aa: ASKAGSIDTQY
v_call: TRBV4-3; j_call: TRBJ2-7; cdr3_aa: ASSQSSLGDYEQY
v_call: TRBV6-5; j_call: TRBJ2-7; cdr3_aa: ASSTLGAYEQY